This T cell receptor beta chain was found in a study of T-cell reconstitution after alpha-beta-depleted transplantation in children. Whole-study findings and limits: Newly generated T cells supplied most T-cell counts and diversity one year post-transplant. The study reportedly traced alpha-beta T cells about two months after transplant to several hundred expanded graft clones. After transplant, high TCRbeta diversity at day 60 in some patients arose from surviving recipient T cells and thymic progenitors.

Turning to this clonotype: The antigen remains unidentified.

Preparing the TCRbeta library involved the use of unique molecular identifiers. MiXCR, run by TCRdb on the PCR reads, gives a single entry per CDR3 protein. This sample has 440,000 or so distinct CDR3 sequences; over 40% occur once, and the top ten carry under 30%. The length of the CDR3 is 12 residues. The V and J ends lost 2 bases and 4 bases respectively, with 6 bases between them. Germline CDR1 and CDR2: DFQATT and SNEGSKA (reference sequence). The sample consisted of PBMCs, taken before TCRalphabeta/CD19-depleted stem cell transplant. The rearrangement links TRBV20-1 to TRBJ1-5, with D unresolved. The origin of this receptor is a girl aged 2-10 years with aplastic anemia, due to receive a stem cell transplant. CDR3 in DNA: TGCAGTGCTAGAACGAGGAATCAGCCCCAGCATTTT. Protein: CSARTRNQPQHF.